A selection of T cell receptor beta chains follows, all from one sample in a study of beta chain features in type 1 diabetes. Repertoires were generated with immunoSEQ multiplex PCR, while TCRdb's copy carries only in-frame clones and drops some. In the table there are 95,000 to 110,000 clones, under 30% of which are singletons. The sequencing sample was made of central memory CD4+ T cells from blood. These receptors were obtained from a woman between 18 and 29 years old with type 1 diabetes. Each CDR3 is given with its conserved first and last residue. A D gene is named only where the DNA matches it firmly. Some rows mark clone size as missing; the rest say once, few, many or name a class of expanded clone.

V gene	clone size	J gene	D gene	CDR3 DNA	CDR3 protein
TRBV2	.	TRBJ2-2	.	TGTGCCAGCAGTGCGGACACCGGGGAGCTGTTTTTT	CASSADTGELFF
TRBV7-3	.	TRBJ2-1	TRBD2	TGTGCCAGCAGCCTAAAACAGACTAGCGGGAGTGGTAAACGTCCTGGGGATGAGCAGTTCTTC	CASSLKQTSGSGKRPGDEQFF
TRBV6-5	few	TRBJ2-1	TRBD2	TGTGCCAGCAGTTCGTCGGCTAGCGGTTACAATGAGCAGTTCTTC	CASSSSASGYNEQFF
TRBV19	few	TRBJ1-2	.	TGTGCCAGTAGTATTCCTTCGGGATCTAACTATGGCTACACCTTC	CASSIPSGSNYGYTF
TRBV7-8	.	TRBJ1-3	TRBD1	TGTGCCAGCAGCAACACAGGGGGCTCTGGAAACACCATATATTTT	CASSNTGGSGNTIYF
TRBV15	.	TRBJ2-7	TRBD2	TGTGCCACCAGCGGGCTAGCGGCCCCCTACGAGCAGTACTTC	CATSGLAAPYEQYF
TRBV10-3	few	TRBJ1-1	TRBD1	TGTGCCATCAGTGAAAAAACAGGGGCGGAAGCTTTCTTT	CAISEKTGAEAFF
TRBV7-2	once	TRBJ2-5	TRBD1	TGTGCCAGCAGCCCCACATCCGGGACAGGGGGAGAGACCCAGTACTTC	CASSPTSGTGGETQYF
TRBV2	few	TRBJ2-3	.	TGTGCCAGCAGTGAAGGACTTAGCACAGATACGCAGTATTTT	CASSEGLSTDTQYF
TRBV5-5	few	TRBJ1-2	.	TGTGCCAGCAGCTTGGAGTGGGGGGATGGCTACACCTTC	CASSLEWGDGYTF
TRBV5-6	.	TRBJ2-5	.	TGTGCCAGCAGACTTTACGACTACCTCGGGGAGACCCAGTACTTC	CASRLYDYLGETQYF
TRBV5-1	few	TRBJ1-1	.	TGCGCCAGCAGCTTGGAGGAGACTGAAGCTTTCTTT	CASSLEETEAFF
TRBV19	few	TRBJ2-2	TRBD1	TGTGCCAGTAGTTCACGGACAGGGTCGGGTGTTTCCGGGGAGCTGTTTTTT	CASSSRTGSGVSGELFF
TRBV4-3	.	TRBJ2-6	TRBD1	TGCGCCAGCAGCCAAGAGTTGGGACAGGGGTCCTCTGGGGCCAACGTCCTGACTTTC	CASSQELGQGSSGANVLTF
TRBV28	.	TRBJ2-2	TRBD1	TGTGCCAGCAAGGACCCGGGACAGGGGAACACCGGGGAGCTGTTTTTT	CASKDPGQGNTGELFF
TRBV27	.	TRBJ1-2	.	TGTGCCAGCAGGGGGGGTGCCGGAGGGTATGAAGGCTACACCTTC	CASRGGAGGYEGYTF